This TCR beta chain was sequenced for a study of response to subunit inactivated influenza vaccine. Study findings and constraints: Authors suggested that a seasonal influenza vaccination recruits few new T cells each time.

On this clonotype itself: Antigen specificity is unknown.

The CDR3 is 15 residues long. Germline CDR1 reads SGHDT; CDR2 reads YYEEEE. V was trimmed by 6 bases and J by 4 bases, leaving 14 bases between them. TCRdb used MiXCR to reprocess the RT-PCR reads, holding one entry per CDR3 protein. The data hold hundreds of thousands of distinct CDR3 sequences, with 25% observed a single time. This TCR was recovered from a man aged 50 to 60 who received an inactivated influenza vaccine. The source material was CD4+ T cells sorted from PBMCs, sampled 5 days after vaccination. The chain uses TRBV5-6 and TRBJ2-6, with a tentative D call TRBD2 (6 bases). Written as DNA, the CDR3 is TGTGCCAGCACCTCGTGGGGGGTCGGGGCCAACGTCCTGACTTTC. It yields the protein CASTSWGVGANVLTF.